Below are 30 T cell receptor beta chains sequenced from a single sample in a study of neurological immune-mediated disorders. Each CDR3 protein gets one entry after TCRdb re-called the 5' RACE reads with MiXCR. The sample carries 55,000 or so distinct CDR3 sequences, about 4.2% recorded once. Material for sequencing was PBMCs. These receptors originate from a man aged 50 or older with multiple sclerosis.

In its sample, this clonotype was seen many times. The junction and the germline gene differ at one end; a read error may be behind it. V is TRBV5-5 and J is TRBJ2-7, with D perhaps TRBD2 (5 bases). CDR3 length: 11 amino acids. The germline V gene has CDR1 SGHKS and CDR2 YYEKEE (reference sequence). The chain's CDR3 is CASSPRSGNIF. The CDR3 bases are TGTGCCAGCAGCCCACGCTCGGGAAACATCTTC.

This clonotype was seen repeatedly, ten times or more. The chain couples TRBV2 to TRBJ2-7; either TRBD1 or TRBD2 may fit D (5 bases each). The germline V gene encodes CDR1 SNHLY and CDR2 FYNNEI. The V end lost 7 bases, the J end lost 1 base, and 11 bases lay between the germline ends. CDR3 length: 13 residues. The CDR3 protein is CASTGTESYEQYF. CDR3 in DNA: TGTGCCAGCACCGGGACGGAATCCTACGAGCAGTACTTC.

This clonotype has ten or more counts. The chain carries TRBV15 and TRBJ2-3; 8 nucleotides match TRBD2. V was pared by 1 base and J by 2 bases, with 8 bases of the junction left unmatched. The V gene's germline CDR1 is LNHNV and CDR2 YYDKDF (reference sequence). The CDR3 runs 17 residues. The CDR3 nucleotides are TGTGCCACCAGCAGAGTTGGGTCTAGCGGGCTCACAGATACGCAGTATTTT. Its protein product is CATSRVGSSGLTDTQYF.

This clonotype was detected ten times or more. This chain connects TRBV5-1 to TRBJ2-1, with 8 positions matching TRBD2. In germline, CDR1 is SGHRS, CDR2 YFSETQ. The CDR3 has 16 residues. V dropped 2 bases and J dropped 2; count of bases not matched to a gene: 6. In DNA form, the CDR3 reads TGCGCCAGCAGCTTCGGAAGCGGGGGTACCTACAATGAGCAGTTCTTC. Its protein product is CASSFGSGGTYNEQFF.

This clonotype has at least ten counts. The germline gene is not matched at one end of the junction; a read error may be the cause. The chain is built from TRBV10-3 and TRBJ1-5, with D tentatively TRBD1 (5 bases). The CDR3 has 14 amino acids. Germline values: CDR1 ENHRY, CDR2 SYGVKD. The CDR3 DNA reads as TGTGCCATCAGATCCCGGGACCCAAATCAGCCCCAGAATTTT. Translated: CAIRSRDPNQPQNF.

This clonotype was detected a few times. The chain combines TRBV7-9 with TRBJ2-1; D not certain. Germline V gives CDR1 SEHNR, CDR2 FQNEAQ (reference sequence). CDR3 size: 11 residues. Trimming removed 5 bases from V and 10 bases from J, with 9 bases in between. For the CDR3, the DNA is TGTGCCAGCAGCGTTGGTCTGGAGCAGTTCTTC. The encoded protein is CASSVGLEQFF. Based on the CDR3 plus reference TRBV7-9 and TRBJ2-1, the full variable domain is DTGVSQNPRHKITKRGQNVTFRCDPISEHNRLYWYRQTLGQGPEFLTYFQNEAQLEKSRLLSDRFSAERPKGSFSTLEIQRTEQGDSAMYLCASSVGLEQFFGPGTRLTVL.

The table lists this clonotype with many counts. The chain is built from TRBV3-1 and TRBJ2-5, with 8 bases identical to TRBD2. This CDR3 has 18 residues. Trimming at V came to 5 bases and at J to 3 bases, leaving 17 bases not matched to a gene. Germline assignment: CDR1 LGHDT and CDR2 YNNKEL (reference sequence). The CDR3 DNA sequence: TGTGCCAGCAGCAAATATCGGGGGAGCGGGAGCGTTGAAGAGACCCAGTACTTC. Its translation: CASSKYRGSGSVEETQYF.

This clonotype has a count of ten or more. The gene calls are TRBV12-3 or TRBV12-4 and TRBJ2-1; D gene uncertain. The CDR3 sequence is 12 residues long. Trimming removed 3 bases from V and 6 bases from J, with 6 bases in between. The CDR3 sequence: CASSLNSNEQFF. The CDR3 nucleotides are TGTGCCAGCAGTTTGAATAGCAATGAGCAGTTCTTC.

This clonotype was picked up many times. The chain recombines TRBV12-3 or TRBV12-4 with TRBJ2-7, with 8 bases aligning to TRBD1. V was clipped by 6 bases and J by 3 bases; unmatched bases: 4. The CDR3 length is 13 residues. CDR3 bases: TGTGCCAGCAGCCGGGACAGGTTCTACGAGCAGTACTTC. Its translation: CASSRDRFYEQYF.

In its sample, this clonotype was seen a few times. This chain uses TRBV20-1 with TRBJ2-1, with D uncertain. Trimming left V 7 bases short and J 4 bases short, with 8 bases between. The length of the CDR3 is 11 residues. Per the germline V gene, CDR1 is DFQATT and CDR2 is SNEGSKA (reference sequence). Here the CDR3 DNA reads TGCAGTGTGTCAGAATACAATGAGCAGTTCTTC. Its translation: CSVSEYNEQFF.

This clonotype appeared many times. The chain couples TRBV7-9 to TRBJ2-7; 8 positions agree with TRBD1. V shed 0 bases, J shed 3 bases, and the junction held 7 bases outside the gene matches. The CDR3 spans 16 residues. Looked up from germline, CDR1 is SEHNR and CDR2 is FQNEAQ (reference sequence). The CDR3 sequence: CASSLAGDRPSYEQYF. CDR3 nucleotide sequence: TGTGCCAGCAGCTTAGCGGGGGACAGGCCTAGCTACGAGCAGTACTTC.

This clonotype was seen many times. The J gene is TRBJ1-4, the V gene TRBV5-1; a possible D gene is TRBD1 (6 bases). The germline gives CDR1 SGHRS, CDR2 YFSETQ. This CDR3 region has 15 residues. V lost 4 bases and J lost 7, with 17 bases in between. The CDR3 loop reads CASSAHDRTSEKLFF. The DNA for the CDR3 is TGCGCCAGCAGCGCCCACGACAGGACGAGTGAAAAACTGTTTTTT.

This clonotype occurred many times. The chain combines TRBV20-1 with TRBJ1-5; D unresolved. Trimming took off 2 bases at V and 4 bases at J, with 9 bases between the two ends. CDR3 length: 13 residues. The germline gives CDR1 DFQATT, CDR2 SNEGSKA (reference sequence). The CDR3 DNA follows: TGCAGTGCTAGAATCAGTACTAATCAGCCCCAGCATTTT. Its translation: CSARISTNQPQHF.

This clonotype was counted at least ten times. The V call is TRBV20-1, the J call TRBJ2-7; tentatively, D is TRBD1 (7 bases). CDR1 DFQATT and CDR2 SNEGSKA come from the germline V gene (reference sequence). Trimming removed 0 bases from V and 3 bases from J, with 18 bases in between. This CDR3 region has 16 residues. In DNA form, the CDR3 reads TGCAGTGCTAGAGATCAGGAGGGGGCAGCAGGCTACGAGCAGTACTTC. This encodes CSARDQEGAAGYEQYF.

In this sample, this clonotype turned up many times. V usage is TRBV20-1 and J usage is TRBJ2-1, with D possibly matching TRBD1 (6 bases). The CDR3 consists of 9 residues. The germline CDR1 and CDR2 sequences are DFQATT and SNEGSKA (reference sequence). Trimming cost V 6 bases and J 10 bases, with 7 bases left between them. Here the CDR3 DNA reads TGCAGTGCCAGGGGCGAGCAGTTCTTC. Amino acids: CSARGEQFF.

This clonotype was recorded many times. DNA for the CDR3: TGCAGCGTTAGGGGGGGGCTATCCAGCACTCCAGAGACCCAGTACTTC. Protein: CSVRGGLSSTPETQYF. The V gene is TRBV29-1, the J gene TRBJ2-5; possibly TRBD2 for D (7 bases). Trimming stripped 5 bases from V and 4 bases from J, with 23 bases between. CDR1 and CDR2 (germline): SQVTM, ANQGSEA. This CDR3 spans 16 amino acids. Supplemented by reference TRBV29-1 and TRBJ2-5, the full variable domain reads SAVISQKPSRDICQRGTSLTIQCQVDSQVTMMFWYRQQPGQSLTLIATANQGSEATYESGFVIDKFPISRPNLTFSTLTVSNMSPEDSSIYLCSVRGGLSSTPETQYFGPGTRLLVL.

J is TRBJ1-3 and V is TRBV7-2; unclear D gene. The CDR3 runs 15 residues. CDR1 and CDR2 from the germline V gene are SGHTA and FQGNSA. V was pared by 2 bases and J by 2 bases, with 10 bases between. The CDR3: CASSLLLGAGNTIYF. The CDR3 nucleotides read TGTGCCAGCAGCTTACTACTGGGTGCTGGAAACACCATATATTTT. Together with reference TRBV7-2 and TRBJ1-3, the CDR3 gives the full variable domain: GAGVSQSPSNKVTEKGKDVELRCDPISGHTALYWYRQSLGQGLEFLIYFQGNSAPDKSGLPSDRFSAERTGGSVSTLTIQRTQQEDSAVYLCASSLLLGAGNTIYFGEGSWLTVV.

This clonotype showed up many times. The chain recombines TRBV5-1 with TRBJ2-4, with 8 nucleotides matching TRBD1. V shed 3 bases, J shed 6 bases, and the junction held 8 bases outside the gene matches. Germline values: CDR1 SGHRS, CDR2 YFSETQ. This CDR3 spans 15 amino acids. CDR3 amino acids: CASSSAGDRGNIQYF. As DNA, the CDR3 is TGCGCCAGCAGCTCTGCCGGAGACAGGGGAAACATTCAGTACTTC.

At least ten counts were recorded for this clonotype. This chain uses TRBV7-2 with TRBJ2-1, with D possibly being TRBD1 (6 bases). Trimming removed 6 bases at V and 7 bases at J, with 10 bases between. Per the germline V gene, CDR1 is SGHTA and CDR2 is FQGNSA. CDR3 length equals 12 residues. Here the CDR3 reads CASSSQGNEQFF. Written as DNA, the CDR3 is TGTGCCAGCAGTTCCCAGGGGAATGAGCAGTTCTTC.

This clonotype appeared many times. V gene TRBV25-1 combines with J gene TRBJ2-5; D is undetermined. V dropped 5 bases and J dropped 1 base, with 23 bases sitting between them. Germline CDR1 and CDR2: MGHDK and SYGVNS. This CDR3 is 18 amino acids long. This chain's CDR3 is CASSYEQRDSNFQETQYF. Written as DNA, the CDR3 is TGTGCCAGCAGTTATGAGCAGCGTGATTCGAACTTCCAAGAGACCCAGTACTTC.

This clonotype was recorded many times. CDR3 amino acids: CASSLRVGTDTQYF. The CDR3 DNA follows: TGTGCCAGCAGTTTGAGAGTAGGGACAGATACGCAGTATTTT. V is TRBV27 and J is TRBJ2-3, with D unresolved. Trimming took off 3 bases at V and 3 bases at J, with 10 bases between the two ends. The CDR3 contains 14 residues. Germline values: CDR1 MNHEY, CDR2 SMNVEV (reference sequence).

Worth noting for this clonotype: It may be a read error: a sequence one base away is much more abundant. The CDR3 DNA reads as TGCAACACTCTTGGGGATACGCAGTATTTT. Translated: CNTLGDTQYF. This chain connects TRBV20-1 to TRBJ2-3, with D unclear. This CDR3 spans 10 amino acids. Per the germline V gene, CDR1 is DFQATT and CDR2 is SNEGSKA (reference sequence).

This clonotype has just a few counts. The chain has TRBV3-1 and TRBJ1-1, with D hard to call. V lost 5 bases and J 1 base, leaving 11 bases between the germline ends. The CDR3 totals 14 residues. The germline CDR1 and CDR2 sequences are LGHDT and YNNKEL (reference sequence). CDR3 bases: TGTGCCAGCAGCTTCCGGACGGAGAACACTGAAGCTTTCTTT. This gives the protein CASSFRTENTEAFF.

Ten or more counts support this clonotype. The junction and the germline gene differ at one end; a read error may be behind it. For the CDR3, the DNA is TGTGCTAGCAGTCCTTACGCGGTTAGCTCCTACAATGAGCAGTTCTTC. Protein: CASSPYAVSSYNEQFF. The rearrangement uses TRBV7-7 and TRBJ2-1; unclear D gene. This CDR3 is 16 amino acids long. Germline V gives CDR1 SSHAT, CDR2 FNYEAQ (reference sequence).

This clonotype was counted many times. One end of the junction does not line up with germline, which may come from a read error. The J gene is TRBJ1-5, the V gene TRBV28, with TRBD1 matching over 11 bases. CDR3 length: 15 amino acids. In germline, CDR1 is MDHEN, CDR2 SYDVKM. The CDR3 nucleotides are TGTGCCAGCAGTTCCGGGACAGGGGGGTCTCAGCCCCAGAATTTT. Translating it yields CASSSGTGGSQPQNF.

This clonotype was observed at least ten times. The CDR3 DNA reads as TGCAGTGCTAGAAAACCTAGCGGGGGGGACGACAATGAGCAGTTCTTC. Its protein product is CSARKPSGGDDNEQFF. J is TRBJ2-1 and V is TRBV20-1; 12 positions agree with TRBD2. The CDR3 covers 16 residues. V shed 2 bases and J 5 bases; nucleotides not matched to a gene: 7. Germline V gene sequence: CDR1 DFQATT, CDR2 SNEGSKA (reference sequence).

The genes are TRBV7-6 and TRBJ2-1; perhaps TRBD1 as D (6 bases). This CDR3 region has 15 residues. Germline values: CDR1 SGHVS, CDR2 FNYEAQ. V was cut by 7 bases and J by 7 bases, with 20 bases left in between. The CDR3 loop is CASTPIQGRGNEQFF. CDR3 nucleotide sequence: TGTGCCAGCACCCCGATACAGGGTAGGGGGAATGAGCAGTTCTTC.

The sample holds many counts of this clonotype. The chain couples TRBV6-1 to TRBJ2-7, with D uncertain. The germline CDR1 and CDR2 sequences are MNHNS and SASEGT. CDR3 size: 15 residues. V lost 5 bases to trimming and J lost 3 bases, with 17 bases between them. Written as DNA, the CDR3 is TGTGCCAGCAGTCCTACGAGAGACGGAAACTACGAGCAGTACTTC. Translating gives CASSPTRDGNYEQYF.

This clonotype was observed many times. One end of the junction is discordant with germline, which a read error may explain. The chain recombines TRBV7-9 with TRBJ1-6; D is perhaps TRBD1 (6 bases). Germline lookup yields CDR1 SEHNR and CDR2 FQNEAQ (reference sequence). This CDR3 is 14 amino acids long. CDR3 protein: CASSLYRVNSPLNF. DNA of the CDR3: TGTGCCAGCAGCTTATACAGGGTTAATTCACCCCTCAACTTT.

The rearrangement links TRBV7-9 to TRBJ2-5; 7 positions agree with TRBD1. Losses at the gene ends were 7 bases for V and 2 bases for J; bases not matched to a gene: 10. Germline CDR1 is SEHNR and CDR2 is FQNEAQ (reference sequence). This CDR3 has 15 amino acids. CDR3 nucleotide sequence: TGTGCCAGCACGAGTCAACAGGGGCCTCAAGAGACCCAGTACTTC. Translated, it gives CASTSQQGPQETQYF.